The TCR beta chain described here comes from a study of shared clonotypes between healthy human individuals. Assay: immunoSEQ multiplex PCR; the TCRdb copy retains only in-frame clones and omits some. The sample shows some 2,500,000 clones, just under 95% of them seen only once. Sequencing was done on a sample of naive CD4+ T cells from PBMCs. Specified subset: CD45RA+ positively selected. The source of this sequence is a man aged 18 to 29 in good health. Some clones in this sample may be carry-over from other donors' samples.

The CDR3 region is CSAKGGFSYNEQFF. CDR3 in DNA: TGCAGCGCCAAGGGTGGTTTTTCCTACAATGAGCAGTTCTTC. The chain is built from TRBV29-1 and TRBJ2-1; D remains unclear. Germline CDR1 is SQVTM and CDR2 is ANQGSEA. This CDR3 has 14 residues. V shed 7 bases and J shed 1 base, with 14 bases lying between them.